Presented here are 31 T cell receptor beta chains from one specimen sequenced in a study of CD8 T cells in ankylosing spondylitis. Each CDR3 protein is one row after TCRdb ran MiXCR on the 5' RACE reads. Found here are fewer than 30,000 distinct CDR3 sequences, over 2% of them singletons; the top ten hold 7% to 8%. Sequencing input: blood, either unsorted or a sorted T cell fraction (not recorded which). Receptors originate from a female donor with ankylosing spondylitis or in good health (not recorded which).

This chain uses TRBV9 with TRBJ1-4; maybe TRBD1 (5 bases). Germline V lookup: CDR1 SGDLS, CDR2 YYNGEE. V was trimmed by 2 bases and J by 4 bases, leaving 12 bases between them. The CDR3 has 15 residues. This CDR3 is CASSVGPGFNEKLFF. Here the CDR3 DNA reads TGTGCCAGCAGCGTGGGGCCGGGTTTTAATGAAAAACTGTTTTTT. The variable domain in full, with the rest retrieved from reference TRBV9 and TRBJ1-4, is DSGVTQTPKHLITATGQRVTLRCSPRSGDLSVYWYQQSLDQGLQFLIQYYNGEERAKGNILERFSAQQFPDLHSELNLSSLELGDSALYFCASSVGPGFNEKLFFGSGTQLSVL.

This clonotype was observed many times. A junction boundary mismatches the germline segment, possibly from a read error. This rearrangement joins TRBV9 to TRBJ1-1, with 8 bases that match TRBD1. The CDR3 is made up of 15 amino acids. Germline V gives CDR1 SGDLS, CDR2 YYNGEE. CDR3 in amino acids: CASRRTGSENAEAFF. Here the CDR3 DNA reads TGTGCCAGCAGGCGGACAGGGAGTGAGAACGCTGAAGCTTTCTTT.

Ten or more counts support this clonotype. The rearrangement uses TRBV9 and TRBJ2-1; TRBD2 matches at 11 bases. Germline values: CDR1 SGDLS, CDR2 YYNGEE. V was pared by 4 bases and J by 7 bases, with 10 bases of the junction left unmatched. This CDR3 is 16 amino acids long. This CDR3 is CASSLRVAGGGNEQFF. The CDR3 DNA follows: TGTGCCAGCAGCCTCCGGGTAGCGGGGGGGGGGAATGAGCAGTTCTTC.

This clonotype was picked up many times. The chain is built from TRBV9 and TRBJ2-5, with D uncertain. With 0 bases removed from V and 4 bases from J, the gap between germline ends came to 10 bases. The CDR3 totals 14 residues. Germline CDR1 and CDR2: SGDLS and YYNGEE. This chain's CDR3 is CASSVGSGPETQYF. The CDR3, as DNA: TGTGCCAGCAGCGTAGGTTCCGGGCCAGAGACCCAGTACTTC.

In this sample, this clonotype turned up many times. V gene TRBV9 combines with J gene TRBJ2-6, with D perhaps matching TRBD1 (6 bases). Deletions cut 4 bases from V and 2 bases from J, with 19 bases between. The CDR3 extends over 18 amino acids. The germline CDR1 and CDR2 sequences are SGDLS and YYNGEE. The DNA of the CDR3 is TGTGCCAGCAGCTTGCGAACAGGGTTGGGAGCTGGGGCCAACGTCCTGACTTTC. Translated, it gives CASSLRTGLGAGANVLTF.

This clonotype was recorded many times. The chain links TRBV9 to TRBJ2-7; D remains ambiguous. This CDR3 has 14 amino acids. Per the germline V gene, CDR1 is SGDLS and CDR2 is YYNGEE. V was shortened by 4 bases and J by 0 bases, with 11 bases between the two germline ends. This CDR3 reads CASSNQRSSYEQYF. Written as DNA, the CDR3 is TGTGCCAGCAGCAACCAAAGGAGCTCCTACGAGCAGTACTTC.

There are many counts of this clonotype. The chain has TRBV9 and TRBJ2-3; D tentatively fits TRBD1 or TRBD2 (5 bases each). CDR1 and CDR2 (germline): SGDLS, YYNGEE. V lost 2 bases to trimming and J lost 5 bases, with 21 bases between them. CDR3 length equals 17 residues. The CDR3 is CASSVRGSGQLGDTQYF. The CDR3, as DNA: TGTGCCAGCAGCGTGAGGGGCTCGGGGCAGCTTGGAGATACGCAGTATTTT.

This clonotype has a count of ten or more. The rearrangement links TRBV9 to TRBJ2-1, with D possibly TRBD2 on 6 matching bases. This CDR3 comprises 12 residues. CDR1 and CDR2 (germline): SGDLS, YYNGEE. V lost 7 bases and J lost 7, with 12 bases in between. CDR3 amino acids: CASGRELNEQFF. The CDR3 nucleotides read TGTGCCAGCGGTCGGGAGTTGAATGAGCAGTTCTTC.

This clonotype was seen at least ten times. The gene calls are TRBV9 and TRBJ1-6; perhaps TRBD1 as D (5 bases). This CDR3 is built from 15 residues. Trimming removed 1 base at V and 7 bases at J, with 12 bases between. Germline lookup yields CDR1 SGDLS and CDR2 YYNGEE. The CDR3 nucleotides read TGTGCCAGCAGCGTAATCACGGGGGAAAATTCACCCCTCCACTTT. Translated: CASSVITGENSPLHF.

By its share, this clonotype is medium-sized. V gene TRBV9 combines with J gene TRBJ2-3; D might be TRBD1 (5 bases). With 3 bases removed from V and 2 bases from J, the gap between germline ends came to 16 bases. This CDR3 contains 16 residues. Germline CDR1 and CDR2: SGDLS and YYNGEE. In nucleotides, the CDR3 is TGTGCCAGCAGCGGCCAGGGCGCGGATATCACAGATACGCAGTATTTT. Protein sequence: CASSGQGADITDTQYF.

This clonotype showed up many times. Written as DNA, the CDR3 is TGTGCCAGCAGCGTAAGCGGGTACCGTAGCACAGATACGCAGTATTTT. Its protein is CASSVSGYRSTDTQYF. V gene TRBV9 combines with J gene TRBJ2-3; D might be TRBD2 (6 bases). CDR1 SGDLS and CDR2 YYNGEE come from the germline V gene. CDR3 length: 16 residues. Trimming stripped 1 base from V and 0 bases from J, with 12 bases between.

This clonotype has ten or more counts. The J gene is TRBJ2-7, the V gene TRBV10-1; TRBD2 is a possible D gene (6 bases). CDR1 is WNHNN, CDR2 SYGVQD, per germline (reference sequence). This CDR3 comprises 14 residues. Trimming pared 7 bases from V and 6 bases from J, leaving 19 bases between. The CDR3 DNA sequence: TGCGCCAGCACCGACGGGGGTCGGGGCGGCGAGCAGTACTTC. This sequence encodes CASTDGGRGGEQYF.

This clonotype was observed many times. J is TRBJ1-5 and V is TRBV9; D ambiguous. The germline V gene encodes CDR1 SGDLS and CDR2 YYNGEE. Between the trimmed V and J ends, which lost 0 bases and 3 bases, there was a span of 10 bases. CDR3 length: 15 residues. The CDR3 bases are TGTGCCAGCAGCGTAGATGGGTTGGACAATCAGCCCCAGCATTTT. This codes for CASSVDGLDNQPQHF.

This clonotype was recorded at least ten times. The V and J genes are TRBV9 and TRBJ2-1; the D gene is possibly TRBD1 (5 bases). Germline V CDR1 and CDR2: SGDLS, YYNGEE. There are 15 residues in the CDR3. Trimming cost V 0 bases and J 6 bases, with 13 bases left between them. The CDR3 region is CASSVAPGPSNEQFF. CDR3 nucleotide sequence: TGTGCCAGCAGCGTAGCCCCAGGGCCTTCCAATGAGCAGTTCTTC.

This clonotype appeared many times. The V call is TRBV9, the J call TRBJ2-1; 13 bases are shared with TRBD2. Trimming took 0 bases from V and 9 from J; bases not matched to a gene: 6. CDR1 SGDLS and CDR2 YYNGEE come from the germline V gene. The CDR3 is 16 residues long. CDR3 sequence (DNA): TGTGCCAGCAGCGTAGGCCTAGGACTAGCGGGAGTTGAGCAGTTCTTC. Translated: CASSVGLGLAGVEQFF.

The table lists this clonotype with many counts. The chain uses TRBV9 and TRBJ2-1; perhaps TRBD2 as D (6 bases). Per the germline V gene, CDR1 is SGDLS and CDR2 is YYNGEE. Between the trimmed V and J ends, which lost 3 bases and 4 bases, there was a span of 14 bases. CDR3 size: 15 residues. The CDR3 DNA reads TGTGCCAGCAGCGGAATGGGACTTGATTACAATGAGCAGTTCTTC. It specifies CASSGMGLDYNEQFF.

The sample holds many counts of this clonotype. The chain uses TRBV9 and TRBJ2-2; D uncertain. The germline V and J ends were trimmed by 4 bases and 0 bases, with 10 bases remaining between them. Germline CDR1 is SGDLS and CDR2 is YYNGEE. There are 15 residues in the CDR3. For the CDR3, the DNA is TGTGCCAGCAGCCCGGGTCTTTCGAACACCGGGGAGCTGTTTTTT. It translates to CASSPGLSNTGELFF.

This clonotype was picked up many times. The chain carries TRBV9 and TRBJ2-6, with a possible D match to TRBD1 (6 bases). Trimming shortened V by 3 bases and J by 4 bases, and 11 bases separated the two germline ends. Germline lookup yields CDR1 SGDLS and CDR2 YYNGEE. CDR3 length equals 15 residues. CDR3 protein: CASSATGSGANVLTF. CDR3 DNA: TGTGCCAGCAGCGCCACAGGGTCCGGGGCCAACGTCCTGACTTTC.

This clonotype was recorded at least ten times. Here the CDR3 DNA reads TGTGCCAGCAGCGTAGGACAGCTAGTAACCGGGGAGCTGTTTTTT. Its translation: CASSVGQLVTGELFF. The V and J genes are TRBV9 and TRBJ2-2; the D gene is possibly TRBD1 (5 bases). The CDR3 contains 15 residues. V was clipped by 0 bases and J by 5 bases, with 11 bases between them. Germline V lookup: CDR1 SGDLS, CDR2 YYNGEE.

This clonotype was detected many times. This chain's CDR3 is CASSVGTGPNEQFF. The CDR3 nucleotides are TGTGCCAGCAGCGTCGGGACAGGCCCCAATGAGCAGTTCTTC. The chain has TRBV9 and TRBJ2-1; 8 bases are a match to TRBD1. The V segment lost 2 bases and the J segment 6 bases; nucleotides outside the gene matches: 4. Germline CDR1 SGDLS, CDR2 YYNGEE. This CDR3 comprises 14 residues.

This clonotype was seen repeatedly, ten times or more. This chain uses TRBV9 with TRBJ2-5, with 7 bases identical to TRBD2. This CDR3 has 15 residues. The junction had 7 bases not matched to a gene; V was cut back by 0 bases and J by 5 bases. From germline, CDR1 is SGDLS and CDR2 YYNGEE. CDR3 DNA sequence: TGTGCCAGCAGCGTAGCTGGGAGGGGCAGGGAGACCCAGTACTTC. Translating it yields CASSVAGRGRETQYF.

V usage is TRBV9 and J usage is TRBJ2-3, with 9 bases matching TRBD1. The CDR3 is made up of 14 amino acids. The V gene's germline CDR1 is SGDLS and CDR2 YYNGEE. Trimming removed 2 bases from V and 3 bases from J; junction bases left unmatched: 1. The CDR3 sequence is CASSVGTGTDTQYF. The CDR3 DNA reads TGTGCCAGCAGCGTTGGGACAGGGACAGATACGCAGTATTTT.

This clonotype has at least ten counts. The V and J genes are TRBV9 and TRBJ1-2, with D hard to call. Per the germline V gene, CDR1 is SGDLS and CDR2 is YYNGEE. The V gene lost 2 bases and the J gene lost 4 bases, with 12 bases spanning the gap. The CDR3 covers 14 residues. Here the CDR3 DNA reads TGTGCCAGCAGCGTGGACCCCACTCCCTATGGCTACACCTTC. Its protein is CASSVDPTPYGYTF.

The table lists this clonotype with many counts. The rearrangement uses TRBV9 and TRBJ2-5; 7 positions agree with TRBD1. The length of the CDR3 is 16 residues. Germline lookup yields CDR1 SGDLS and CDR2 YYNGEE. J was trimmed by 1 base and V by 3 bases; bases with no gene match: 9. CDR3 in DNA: TGTGCCAGCAGCGCCTTCCCCAGGGGGACCCAAGAGACCCAGTACTTC. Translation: CASSAFPRGTQETQYF.

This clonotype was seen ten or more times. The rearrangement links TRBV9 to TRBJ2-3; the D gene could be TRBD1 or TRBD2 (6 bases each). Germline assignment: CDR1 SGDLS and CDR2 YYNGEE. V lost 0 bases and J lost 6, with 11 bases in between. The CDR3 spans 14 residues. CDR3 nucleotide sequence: TGTGCCAGCAGCGTAGTGGGGGGCTTGGATACGCAGTATTTT. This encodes CASSVVGGLDTQYF.

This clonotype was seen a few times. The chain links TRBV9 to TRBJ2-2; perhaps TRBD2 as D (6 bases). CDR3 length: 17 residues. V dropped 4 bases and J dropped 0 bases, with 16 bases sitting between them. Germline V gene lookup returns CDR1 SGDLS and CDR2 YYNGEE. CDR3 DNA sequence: TGTGCCAGCAGCCCCTCGAACGGGAGAACGAACACCGGGGAGCTGTTTTTT. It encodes CASSPSNGRTNTGELFF. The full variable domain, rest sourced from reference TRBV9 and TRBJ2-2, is DSGVTQTPKHLITATGQRVTLRCSPRSGDLSVYWYQQSLDQGLQFLIQYYNGEERAKGNILERFSAQQFPDLHSELNLSSLELGDSALYFCASSPSNGRTNTGELFFGEGSRLTVL.

CDR3 in DNA: TGTGCCAGCAGTATAGCGGGGTTTTCCCAAGAGACCCAGTACTTC. Amino acid sequence: CASSIAGFSQETQYF. The rearrangement links TRBV9 to TRBJ2-5; TRBD2 agrees at 8 bases. The CDR3 runs 15 residues. V gave up 5 bases and J gave up 1 base; unmatched junction bases: 7. Germline CDR1 and CDR2: SGDLS and YYNGEE.

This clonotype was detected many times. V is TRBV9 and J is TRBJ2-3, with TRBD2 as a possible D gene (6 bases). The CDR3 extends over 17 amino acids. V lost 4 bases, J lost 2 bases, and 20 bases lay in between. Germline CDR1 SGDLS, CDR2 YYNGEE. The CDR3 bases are TGTGCCAGCAGCCCAACGAGCGACGGGACTTACACAGATACGCAGTATTTT. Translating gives CASSPTSDGTYTDTQYF.

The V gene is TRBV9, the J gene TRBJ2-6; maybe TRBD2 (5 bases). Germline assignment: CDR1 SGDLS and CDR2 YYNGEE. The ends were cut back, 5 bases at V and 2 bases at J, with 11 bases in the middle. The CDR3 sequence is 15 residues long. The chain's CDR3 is CASSRSGAGANVLTF. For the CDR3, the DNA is TGTGCCAGCAGTCGAAGCGGAGCTGGGGCCAACGTCCTGACTTTC.

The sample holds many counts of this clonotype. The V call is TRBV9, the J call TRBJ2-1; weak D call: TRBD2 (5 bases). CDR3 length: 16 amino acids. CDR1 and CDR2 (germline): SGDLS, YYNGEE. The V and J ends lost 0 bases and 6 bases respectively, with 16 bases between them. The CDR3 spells CASSVVSGARGNEQFF. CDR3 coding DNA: TGTGCCAGCAGCGTAGTCTCGGGTGCCCGGGGCAATGAGCAGTTCTTC. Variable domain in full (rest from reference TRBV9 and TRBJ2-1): DSGVTQTPKHLITATGQRVTLRCSPRSGDLSVYWYQQSLDQGLQFLIQYYNGEERAKGNILERFSAQQFPDLHSELNLSSLELGDSALYFCASSVVSGARGNEQFFGPGTRLTVL.

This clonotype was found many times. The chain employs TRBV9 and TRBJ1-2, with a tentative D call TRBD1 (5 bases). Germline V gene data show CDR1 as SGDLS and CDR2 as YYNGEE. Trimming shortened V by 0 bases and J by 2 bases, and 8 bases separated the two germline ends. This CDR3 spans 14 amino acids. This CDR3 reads CASSVGTQNYGYTF. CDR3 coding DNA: TGTGCCAGCAGCGTAGGGACACAGAACTATGGCTACACCTTC.